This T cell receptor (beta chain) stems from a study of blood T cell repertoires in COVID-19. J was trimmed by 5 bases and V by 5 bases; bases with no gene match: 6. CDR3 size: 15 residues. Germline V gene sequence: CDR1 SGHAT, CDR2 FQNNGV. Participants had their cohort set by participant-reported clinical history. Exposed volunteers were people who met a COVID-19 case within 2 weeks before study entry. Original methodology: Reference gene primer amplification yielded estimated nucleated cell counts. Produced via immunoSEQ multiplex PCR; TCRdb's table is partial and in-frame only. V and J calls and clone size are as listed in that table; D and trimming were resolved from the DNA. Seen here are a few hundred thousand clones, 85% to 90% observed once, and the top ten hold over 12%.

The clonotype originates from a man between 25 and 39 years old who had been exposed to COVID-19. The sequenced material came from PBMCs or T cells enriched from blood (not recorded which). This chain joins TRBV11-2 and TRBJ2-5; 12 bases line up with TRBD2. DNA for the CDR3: TGTGCCAGCAGCCTCGACGGGACTAGCGGGGAGACCCAGTACTTC. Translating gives CASSLDGTSGETQYF.